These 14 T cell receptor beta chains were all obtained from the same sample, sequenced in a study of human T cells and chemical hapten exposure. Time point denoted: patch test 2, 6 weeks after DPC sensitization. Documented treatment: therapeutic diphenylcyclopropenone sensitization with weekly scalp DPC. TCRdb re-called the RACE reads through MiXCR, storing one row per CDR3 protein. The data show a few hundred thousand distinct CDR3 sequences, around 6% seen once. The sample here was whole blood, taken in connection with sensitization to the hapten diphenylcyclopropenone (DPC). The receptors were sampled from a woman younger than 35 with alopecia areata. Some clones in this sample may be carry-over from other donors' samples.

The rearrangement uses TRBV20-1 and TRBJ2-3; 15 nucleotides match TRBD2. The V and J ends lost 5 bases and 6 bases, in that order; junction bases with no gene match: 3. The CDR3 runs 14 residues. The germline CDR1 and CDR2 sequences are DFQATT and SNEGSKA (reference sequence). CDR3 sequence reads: CSAGLAGGQDTQYF. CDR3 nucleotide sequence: TGCAGTGCTGGACTAGCGGGGGGGCAGGATACGCAGTATTTT.

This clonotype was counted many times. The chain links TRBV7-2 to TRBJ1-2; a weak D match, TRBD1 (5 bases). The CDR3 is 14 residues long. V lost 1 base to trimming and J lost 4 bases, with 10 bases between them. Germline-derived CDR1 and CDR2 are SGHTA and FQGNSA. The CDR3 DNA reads TGTGCCAGCAGCTTAGAACCAGGGACCTATGGCTACACCTTC. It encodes CASSLEPGTYGYTF.

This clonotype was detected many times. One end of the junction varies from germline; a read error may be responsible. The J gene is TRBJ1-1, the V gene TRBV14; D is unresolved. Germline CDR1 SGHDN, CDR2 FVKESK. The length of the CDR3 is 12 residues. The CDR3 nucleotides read TGTGCCAGCAGCCTTCCCAACAGTGAAGCTTTCTTT. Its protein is CASSLPNSEAFF.

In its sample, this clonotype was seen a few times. CDR3 in DNA: TGTGCCAGCAGTGGGAGTACCCCAGATACGCAGTATTTT. Protein product: CASSGSTPDTQYF. The genes are TRBV6-2 or TRBV6-3 and TRBJ2-3, with TRBD2 as a possible D gene (5 bases). V lost 5 bases to trimming and J lost 4 bases, with 10 bases between them. CDR3 length: 13 residues. CDR1 is MNHEY and CDR2 is SVGEGT in the germline V gene.

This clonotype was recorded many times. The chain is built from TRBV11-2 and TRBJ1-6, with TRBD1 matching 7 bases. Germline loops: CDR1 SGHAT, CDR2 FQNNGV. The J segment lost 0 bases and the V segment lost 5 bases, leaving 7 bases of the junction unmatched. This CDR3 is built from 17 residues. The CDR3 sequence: CASSSGRDSSYNSPLHF. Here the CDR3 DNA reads TGTGCCAGCAGCAGCGGCCGGGACAGCTCCTATAATTCACCCCTCCACTTT.

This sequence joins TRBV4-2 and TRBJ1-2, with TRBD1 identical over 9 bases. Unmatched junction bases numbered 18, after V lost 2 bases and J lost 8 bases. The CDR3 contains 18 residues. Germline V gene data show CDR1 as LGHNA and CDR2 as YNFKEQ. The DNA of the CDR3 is TGTGCCAGCAGCCAACAGGCCCGGCGGAGGGACAGGGCGCGCGGCTACACCTTC. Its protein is CASSQQARRRDRARGYTF.

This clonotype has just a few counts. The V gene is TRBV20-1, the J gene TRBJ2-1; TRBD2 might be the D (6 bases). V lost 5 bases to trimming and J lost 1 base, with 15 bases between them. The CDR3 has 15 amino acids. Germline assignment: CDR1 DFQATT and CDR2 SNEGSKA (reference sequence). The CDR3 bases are TGCAGTGCTGGCCCTTCTAGCGTATCCTACAATGAGCAGTTCTTC. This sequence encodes CSAGPSSVSYNEQFF.

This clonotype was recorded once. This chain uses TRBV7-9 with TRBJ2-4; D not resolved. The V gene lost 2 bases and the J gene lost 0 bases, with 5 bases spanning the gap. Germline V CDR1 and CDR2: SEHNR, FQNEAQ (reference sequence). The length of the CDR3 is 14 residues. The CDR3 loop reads CASSLQLAKNIQYF. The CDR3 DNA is TGTGCCAGCAGCTTACAGCTAGCCAAAAACATTCAGTACTTC.

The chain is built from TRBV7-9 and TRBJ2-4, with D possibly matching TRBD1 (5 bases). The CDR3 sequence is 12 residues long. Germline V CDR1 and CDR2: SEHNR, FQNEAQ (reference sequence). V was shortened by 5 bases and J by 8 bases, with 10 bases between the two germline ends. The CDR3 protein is CASSQDIYIQYF. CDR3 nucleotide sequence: TGTGCCAGCAGCCAGGACATCTACATTCAGTACTTC.

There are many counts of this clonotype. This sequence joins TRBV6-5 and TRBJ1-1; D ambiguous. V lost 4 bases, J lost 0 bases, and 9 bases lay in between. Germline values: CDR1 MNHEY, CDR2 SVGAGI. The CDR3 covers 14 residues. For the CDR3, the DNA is TGTGCCAGCAGTTTTGACGGAATGAACACTGAAGCTTTCTTT. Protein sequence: CASSFDGMNTEAFF.

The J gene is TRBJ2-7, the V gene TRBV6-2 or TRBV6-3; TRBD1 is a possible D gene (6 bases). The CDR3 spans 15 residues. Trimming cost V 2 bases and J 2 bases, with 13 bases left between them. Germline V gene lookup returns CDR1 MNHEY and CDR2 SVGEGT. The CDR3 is CASSYRQGRAYEQYF. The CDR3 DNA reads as TGTGCCAGCAGTTACCGCCAGGGGCGAGCCTACGAGCAGTACTTC.

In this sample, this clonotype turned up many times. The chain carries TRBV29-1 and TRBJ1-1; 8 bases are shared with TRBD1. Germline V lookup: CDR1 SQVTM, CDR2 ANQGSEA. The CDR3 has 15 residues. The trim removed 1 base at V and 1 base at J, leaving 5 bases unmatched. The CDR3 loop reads CSVEGWTGSNTEAFF. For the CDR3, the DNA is TGCAGCGTTGAAGGTTGGACAGGGTCGAACACTGAAGCTTTCTTT.

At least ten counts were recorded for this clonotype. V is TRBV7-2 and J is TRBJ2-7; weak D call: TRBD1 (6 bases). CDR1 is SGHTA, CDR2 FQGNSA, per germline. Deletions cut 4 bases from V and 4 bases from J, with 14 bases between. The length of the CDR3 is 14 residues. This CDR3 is CASSSGRGRYEQYF. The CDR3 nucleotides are TGTGCCAGCAGCTCGGGCAGGGGCCGGTACGAGCAGTACTTC.

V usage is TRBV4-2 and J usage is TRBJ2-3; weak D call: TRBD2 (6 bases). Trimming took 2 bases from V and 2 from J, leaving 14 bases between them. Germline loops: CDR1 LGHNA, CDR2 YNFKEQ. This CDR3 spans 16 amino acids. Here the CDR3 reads CASSQRETRNTDTQYF. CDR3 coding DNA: TGTGCCAGCAGCCAAAGGGAGACTAGAAACACAGATACGCAGTATTTT.